This T cell receptor (beta chain) came from a study of blood T cells in healthy people across ages. About the research overall: T cells yielded about one barcoded beta molecule per two cells through template switching.

This CDR3 is 11 amino acids long. CDR1 is MNHNS and CDR2 is SASEGT in the germline V gene. Trimming removed 3 bases from V and 8 bases from J, with 8 bases in between. The study's findings and limits: Compared with aged donors, long-lived donors showed fewer expanded clones, suggesting selection.

This clonotype appeared many times. Its cognate antigen is unknown. A sample-barcoded 5' primer and a J-beta primer mix were used in a second PCR of about 6 to 12 cycles. TCRdb reprocessed the 5' RACE reads via MiXCR and lists one record per CDR3 protein. The table includes approximately 810,000 distinct CDR3 sequences, around 28% detected once. Isolation recovered at least 7 million PBMCs from every sample. The chain employs TRBV6-1 and TRBJ2-7; D uncertain. Sequencing input: blood. The receptor's source is a woman aged 80 or over in good health. The CDR3: CASSDVGKQYF. CDR3 nucleotides: TGTGCCAGCAGTGATGTGGGGAAGCAGTACTTC.